This T cell receptor (beta chain) was found in a study of T cell clonality in common variable immunodeficiency. General study points: In common variable immunodeficiency, TCR beta chains reportedly carried fewer deletions and N-nucleotide insertions.

For this clone: The antigen is not known. The read stops 3 residues short of the end of the CDR3; the missing end is completed from the germline J gene.

Libraries were prepared by immunoSEQ multiplex PCR; TCRdb keeps only in-frame clonotypes and omits some of them. This sample comprises more than 20,000 clones, none seen once only. Germline CDR1 and CDR2: SEHNR and FQNEAQ (reference sequence). V lost 1 base to trimming and J lost 4 bases, with 7 bases between them. The CDR3 sequence is 13 residues long. The sample was peripheral blood mononuclear cells. The chain is built from TRBV7-9 and TRBJ1-2, with D unclear. The source of this sequence is a human donor with common variable immunodeficiency. The chain's CDR3 is CASSLEDFYGYTF. CDR3 bases read: TGTGCCAGCAGCTTAGAGGACTTCTATGGC.